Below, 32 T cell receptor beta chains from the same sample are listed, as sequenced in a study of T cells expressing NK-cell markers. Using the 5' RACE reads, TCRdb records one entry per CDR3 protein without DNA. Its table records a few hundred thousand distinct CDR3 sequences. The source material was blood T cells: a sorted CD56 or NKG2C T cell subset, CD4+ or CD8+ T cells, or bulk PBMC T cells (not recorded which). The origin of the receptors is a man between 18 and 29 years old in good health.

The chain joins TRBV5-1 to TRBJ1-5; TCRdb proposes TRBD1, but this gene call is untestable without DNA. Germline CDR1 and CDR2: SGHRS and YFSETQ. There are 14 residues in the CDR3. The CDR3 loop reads CASREGTGNQPQHF.

CDR3 sequence: CSASEGGGATYNEQFF. The rearrangement uses TRBV20-1 and TRBJ2-1; the TCRdb call, TRBD2, lacks DNA for checking. Germline CDR1 is DFQATT and CDR2 is SNEGSKA (reference sequence). The CDR3 spans 16 residues.

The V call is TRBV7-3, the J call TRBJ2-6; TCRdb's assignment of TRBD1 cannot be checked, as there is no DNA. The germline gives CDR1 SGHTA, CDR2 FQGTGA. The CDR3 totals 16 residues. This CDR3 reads CASSPYLPGGANVLTF. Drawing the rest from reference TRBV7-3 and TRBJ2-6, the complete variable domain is GAGVSQTPSNKVTEKGKYVELRCDPISGHTALYWYRQSLGQGPEFLIYFQGTGAADDSGLPNDRFFAVRPEGSVSTLKIQRTERGDSAVYLCASSPYLPGGANVLTFGAGSRLTVL.

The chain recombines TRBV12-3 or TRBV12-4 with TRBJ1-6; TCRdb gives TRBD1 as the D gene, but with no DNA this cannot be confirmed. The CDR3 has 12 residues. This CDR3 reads CASSPGDSPLHF.

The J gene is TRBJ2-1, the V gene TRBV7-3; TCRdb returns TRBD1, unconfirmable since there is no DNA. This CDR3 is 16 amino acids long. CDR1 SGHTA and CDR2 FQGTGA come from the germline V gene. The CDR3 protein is CASSPFGGTSYNEQFF. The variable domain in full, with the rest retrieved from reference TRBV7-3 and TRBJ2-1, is GAGVSQTPSNKVTEKGKYVELRCDPISGHTALYWYRQSLGQGPEFLIYFQGTGAADDSGLPNDRFFAVRPEGSVSTLKIQRTERGDSAVYLCASSPFGGTSYNEQFFGPGTRLTVL.

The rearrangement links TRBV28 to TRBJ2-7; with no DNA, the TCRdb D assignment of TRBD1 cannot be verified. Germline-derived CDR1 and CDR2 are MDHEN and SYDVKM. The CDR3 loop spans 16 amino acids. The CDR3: CASSLYGTTIPYEQYF. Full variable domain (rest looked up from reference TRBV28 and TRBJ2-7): DVKVTQSSRYLVKRTGEKVFLECVQDMDHENMFWYRQDPGLGLRLIYFSYDVKMKEKGDIPEGYSVSREKKERFSLILESASTNQTSMYLCASSLYGTTIPYEQYFGPGTRLTVT.

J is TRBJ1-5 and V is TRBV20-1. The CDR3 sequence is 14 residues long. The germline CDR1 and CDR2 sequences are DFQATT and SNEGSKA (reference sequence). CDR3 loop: CSASSPAGNQPQHF.

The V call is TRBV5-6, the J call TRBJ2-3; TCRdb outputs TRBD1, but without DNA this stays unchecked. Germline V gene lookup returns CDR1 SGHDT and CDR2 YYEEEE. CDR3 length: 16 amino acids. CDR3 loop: CASSLEGRWKTDTQYF.

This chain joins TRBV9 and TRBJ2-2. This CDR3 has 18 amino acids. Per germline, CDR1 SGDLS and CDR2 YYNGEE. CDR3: CASSVVSGPIANTGELFF.

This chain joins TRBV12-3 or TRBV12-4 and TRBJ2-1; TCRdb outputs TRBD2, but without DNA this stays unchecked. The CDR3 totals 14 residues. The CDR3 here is CASSGTSGTQEQFF.

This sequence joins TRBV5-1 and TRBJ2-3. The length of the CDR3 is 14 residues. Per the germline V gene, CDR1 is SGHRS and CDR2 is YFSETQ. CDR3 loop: CASTASASTDTQYF.

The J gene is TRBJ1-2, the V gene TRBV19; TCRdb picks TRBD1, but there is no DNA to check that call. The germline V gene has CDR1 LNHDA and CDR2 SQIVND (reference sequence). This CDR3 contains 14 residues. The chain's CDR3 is CASKLTGTDYGYTF.

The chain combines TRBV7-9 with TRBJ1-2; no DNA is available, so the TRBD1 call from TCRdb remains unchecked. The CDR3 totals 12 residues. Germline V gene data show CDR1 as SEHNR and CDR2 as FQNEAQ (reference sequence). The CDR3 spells CASSSSGDGYTF.

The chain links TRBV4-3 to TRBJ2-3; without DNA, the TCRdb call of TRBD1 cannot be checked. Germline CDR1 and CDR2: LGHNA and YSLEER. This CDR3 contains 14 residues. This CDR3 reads CASSQDGVRGVQYF.

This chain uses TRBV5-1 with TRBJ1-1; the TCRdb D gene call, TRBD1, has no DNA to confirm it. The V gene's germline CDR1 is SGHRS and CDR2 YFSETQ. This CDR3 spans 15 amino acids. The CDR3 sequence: CASSVIGPGGLEAFF.

CDR3: CSPQLPRAPHTDTQYF. The V call is TRBV20-1, the J call TRBJ2-3; TCRdb picks TRBD2, but there is no DNA to check that call. CDR1 and CDR2 (germline): DFQATT, SNEGSKA (reference sequence). The CDR3 is 16 amino acids.

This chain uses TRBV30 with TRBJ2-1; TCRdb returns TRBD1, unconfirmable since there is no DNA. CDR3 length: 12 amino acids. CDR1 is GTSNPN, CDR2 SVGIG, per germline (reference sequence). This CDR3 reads CAWTQGGNEQFF.

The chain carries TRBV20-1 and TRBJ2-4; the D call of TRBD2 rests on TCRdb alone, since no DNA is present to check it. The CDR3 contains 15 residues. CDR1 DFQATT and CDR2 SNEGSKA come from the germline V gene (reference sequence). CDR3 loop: CSARGSGDYQNIQYF.

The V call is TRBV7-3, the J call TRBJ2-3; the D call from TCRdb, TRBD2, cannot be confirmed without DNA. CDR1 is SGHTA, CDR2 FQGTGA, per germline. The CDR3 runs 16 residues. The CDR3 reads CASSLTGPSSGDTQYF.

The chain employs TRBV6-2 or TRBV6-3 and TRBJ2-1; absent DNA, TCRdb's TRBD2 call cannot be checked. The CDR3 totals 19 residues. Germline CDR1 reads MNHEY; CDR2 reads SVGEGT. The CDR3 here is CASSYETGGSWGLYNEQFF.

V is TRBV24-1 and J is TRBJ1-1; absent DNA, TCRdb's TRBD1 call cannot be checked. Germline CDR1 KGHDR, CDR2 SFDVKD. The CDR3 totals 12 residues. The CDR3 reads CATSDGGGEAFF.

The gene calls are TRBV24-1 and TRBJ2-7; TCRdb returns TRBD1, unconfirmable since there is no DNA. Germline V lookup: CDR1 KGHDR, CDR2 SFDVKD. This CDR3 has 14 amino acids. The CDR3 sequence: CATSDPTGTGTQYF.

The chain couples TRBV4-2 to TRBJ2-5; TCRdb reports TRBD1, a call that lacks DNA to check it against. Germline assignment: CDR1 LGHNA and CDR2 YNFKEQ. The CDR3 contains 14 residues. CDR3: CASSQGRGLETQYF.

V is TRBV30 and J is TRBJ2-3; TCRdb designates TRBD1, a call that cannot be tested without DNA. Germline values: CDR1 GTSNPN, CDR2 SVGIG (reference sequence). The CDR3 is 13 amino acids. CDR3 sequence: CAWSGQVRDTQYF.

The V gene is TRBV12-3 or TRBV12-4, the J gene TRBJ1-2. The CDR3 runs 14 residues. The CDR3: CASFPLTANYGYTF.

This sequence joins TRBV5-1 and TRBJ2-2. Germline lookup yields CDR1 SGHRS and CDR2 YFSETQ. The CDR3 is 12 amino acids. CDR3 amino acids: CASSQEFGELFF.

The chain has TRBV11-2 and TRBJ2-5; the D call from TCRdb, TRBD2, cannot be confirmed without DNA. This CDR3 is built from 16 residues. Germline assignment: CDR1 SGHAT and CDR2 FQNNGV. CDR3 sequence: CASSLVGSGSGETQYF.

CDR3 residues: CSVEERWGRTQETQYF. The gene calls are TRBV29-1 and TRBJ2-5; without DNA, the TCRdb call of TRBD1 cannot be checked. The CDR3 contains 16 residues. Germline CDR1 SQVTM, CDR2 ANQGSEA.

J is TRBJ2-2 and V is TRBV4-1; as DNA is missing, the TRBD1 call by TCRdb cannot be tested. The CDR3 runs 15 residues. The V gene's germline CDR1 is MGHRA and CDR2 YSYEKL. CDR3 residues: CASGRSGQGPGELFF.

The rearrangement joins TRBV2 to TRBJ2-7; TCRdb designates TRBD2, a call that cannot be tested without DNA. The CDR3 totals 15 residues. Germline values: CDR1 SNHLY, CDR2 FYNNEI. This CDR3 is CASSEGSGRTYEQYF.

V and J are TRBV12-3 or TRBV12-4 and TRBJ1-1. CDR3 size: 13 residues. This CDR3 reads CASKTQMNTEAFF.

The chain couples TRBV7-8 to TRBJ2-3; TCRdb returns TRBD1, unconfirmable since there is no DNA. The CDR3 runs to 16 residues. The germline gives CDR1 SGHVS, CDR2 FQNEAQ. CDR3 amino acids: CASSSGGTGSTDTQYF.